The 13 T cell receptor beta chains below come from one sample, sequenced in a study of cytotoxic CD8 clonotypes in ibrutinib-treated CLL. TCRdb keeps only in-frame clones here, not all; method: immunoSEQ multiplex PCR. The profile shows around 250,000 clones, 70% of them singletons. The sequencing used PBMCs, collected after 24 months of ibrutinib treatment. The receptors were gathered from a human donor with chronic lymphocytic leukemia.

This sequence joins TRBV9 and TRBJ1-2; D ambiguous. The germline V and J ends were trimmed by 0 bases and 5 bases, with 11 bases remaining between them. The V gene's germline CDR1 is SGDLS and CDR2 YYNGEE. The CDR3 runs 14 residues. In DNA, the CDR3 is TGTGCCAGCAGCGTAGGCTTTGAGCAGTATGGCTACACCTTC. This encodes CASSVGFEQYGYTF. Based on the CDR3 plus reference TRBV9 and TRBJ1-2, the full variable domain is DSGVTQTPKHLITATGQRVTLRCSPRSGDLSVYWYQQSLDQGLQFLIQYYNGEERAKGNILERFSAQQFPDLHSELNLSSLELGDSALYFCASSVGFEQYGYTFGSGTRLTVV.

This CDR3 reads CASSLSGTREKLFF. The CDR3 region has the DNA TGTGCCAGCAGTTTATCCGGGACGCGAGAAAAACTGTTTTTT. V usage is TRBV28 and J usage is TRBJ1-4; TRBD1 might be the D (5 bases). Per the germline V gene, CDR1 is MDHEN and CDR2 is SYDVKM. CDR3 length equals 14 residues. V was clipped by 1 base and J by 8 bases, with 11 bases between them.

The chain joins TRBV18 to TRBJ1-5; the match to TRBD1 covers 9 bases. The CDR3 spans 15 residues. With 5 bases clipped from V and 3 bases from J, the junction kept 5 bases outside the gene matches. Germline V lookup: CDR1 KGHSH, CDR2 LQKENI. CDR3 sequence: CASSAGQGNNQPQHF. The CDR3, as DNA: TGTGCCAGCTCAGCCGGACAGGGGAACAATCAGCCCCAGCATTTT.

The rearrangement uses TRBV5-1 and TRBJ2-3; D gene unclear. V was shortened by 0 bases and J by 0 bases, with 8 bases between the two germline ends. CDR3 size: 15 residues. Germline V CDR1 and CDR2: SGHRS, YFSETQ. The CDR3 region is CASSLVGPSTDTQYF. The CDR3 nucleotides are TGCGCCAGCAGCTTGGTAGGTCCGAGCACAGATACGCAGTATTTT. The full variable domain, in which reference TRBV5-1 and TRBJ2-3 provide the parts outside the CDR3, is KAGVTQTPRYLIKTRGQQVTLSCSPISGHRSVSWYQQTPGQGLQFLFEYFSETQRNKGNFPGRFSGRQFSNSRSEMNVSTLELGDSALYLCASSLVGPSTDTQYFGPGTRLTVL.

The chain carries TRBV25-1 and TRBJ2-2; 8 nucleotides agree with TRBD2. Germline assignment: CDR1 MGHDK and CDR2 SYGVNS. J gave up 2 bases and V 4 bases, and 0 bases lay outside the gene matches. CDR3 length: 14 residues. The CDR3 coding sequence is TGTGCCAGCAGTGTAGCGGGAAACACCGGGGAGCTGTTTTTT. Translation gives CASSVAGNTGELFF.

The genes are TRBV20-1 and TRBJ1-2, with D possibly matching TRBD1 (6 bases). Germline assignment: CDR1 DFQATT and CDR2 SNEGSKA (reference sequence). The CDR3 runs to 11 residues. The CDR3 region has the DNA TGCAGCTACAGGGTTGACTATGGCTACACCTTC. Its protein product is CSYRVDYGYTF.

This chain joins TRBV19 and TRBJ1-4; D not resolved. This CDR3 has 14 amino acids. The ends were cut back, 5 bases at V and 2 bases at J, with 9 bases in the middle. Germline lookup yields CDR1 LNHDA and CDR2 SQIVND (reference sequence). DNA of the CDR3: TGTGCCAGTAGTCCGTCCGGGACTAATGAAAAACTGTTTTTT. It translates to CASSPSGTNEKLFF.

The chain links TRBV7-9 to TRBJ1-2; D unclear. Germline assignment: CDR1 SEHNR and CDR2 FQNEAQ (reference sequence). CDR3 size: 17 residues. V lost 1 base to trimming and J lost 4 bases, with 19 bases between them. CDR3 in amino acids: CASSLETPRGGPYGYTF. CDR3 DNA sequence: TGTGCCAGCAGCTTAGAAACTCCCCGAGGAGGCCCCTATGGCTACACCTTC.

The chain joins TRBV4-1 to TRBJ2-5; D uncertain. This CDR3 is 15 amino acids long. Per the germline V gene, CDR1 is MGHRA and CDR2 is YSYEKL. V was shortened by 4 bases and J by 1 base, with 13 bases between the two germline ends. The CDR3 sequence: CASSPGGTVQETQYF. As DNA, the CDR3 is TGCGCCAGCAGCCCAGGCGGCACCGTCCAAGAGACCCAGTACTTC.

The chain links TRBV10-1 to TRBJ2-2; maybe TRBD2 (5 bases). V gave up 0 bases and J gave up 6 bases, with 17 bases separating them. Germline V lookup: CDR1 WNHNN, CDR2 SYGVQD (reference sequence). CDR3 length: 17 amino acids. The CDR3 nucleotides read TGCGCCAGCAGTGAGTCTGGGTCTAGCTTGTTTCCCGGGGAGCTGTTTTTT. Amino acid sequence: CASSESGSSLFPGELFF.

J is TRBJ1-4 and V is TRBV7-9; TRBD1 is a possible D gene (5 bases). V was trimmed by 5 bases and J by 5 bases, leaving 15 bases between them. Germline V CDR1 and CDR2: SEHNR, FQNEAQ (reference sequence). CDR3 length: 15 residues. CDR3 sequence reads: CASSLGGNRNEKLFF. CDR3 coding DNA: TGTGCCAGCAGCCTGGGGGGGAATCGGAATGAAAAACTGTTTTTT.

In its sample, this clone was seen a few times. The rearrangement joins TRBV2 to TRBJ2-7; D uncertain. This CDR3 has 13 amino acids. CDR1 and CDR2 (germline): SNHLY, FYNNEI. V was pared by 7 bases and J by 4 bases, with 14 bases between. The CDR3 protein is CASTGGVGYEQYF. CDR3 in DNA: TGTGCCAGCACGGGTGGGGTAGGATACGAGCAGTACTTC.

The J gene is TRBJ1-4, the V gene TRBV20-1; D is undetermined. CDR3 length equals 11 residues. Trimming pared 6 bases from V and 10 bases from J, leaving 12 bases between. Germline V gene sequence: CDR1 DFQATT, CDR2 SNEGSKA (reference sequence). Here the CDR3 DNA reads TGCAGTGCGTGGTTGACCGGAAAACTGTTTTTT. Protein: CSAWLTGKLFF.